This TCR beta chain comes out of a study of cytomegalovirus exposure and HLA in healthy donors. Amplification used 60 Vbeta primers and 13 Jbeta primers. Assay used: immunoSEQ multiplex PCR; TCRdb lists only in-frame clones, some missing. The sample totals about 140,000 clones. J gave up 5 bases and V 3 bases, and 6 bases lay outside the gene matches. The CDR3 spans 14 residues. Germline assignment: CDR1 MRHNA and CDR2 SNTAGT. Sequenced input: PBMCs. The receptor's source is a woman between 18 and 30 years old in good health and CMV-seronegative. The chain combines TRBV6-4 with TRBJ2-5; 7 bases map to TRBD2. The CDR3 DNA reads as TGTGCCAGCAGTGATTGGGCGGGAGCTGAGACCCAGTACTTC. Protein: CASSDWAGAETQYF.